Below are 27 T cell receptor beta chains sequenced from a single sample in a study of T cell responses to AZD1222 COVID-19 vaccine. Assay used: immunoSEQ multiplex PCR; TCRdb lists only in-frame clones, some missing. The data contain around 100,000 clones, more than 90% of them seen just once; the ten biggest clones take up under 2.5%. Specimen: peripheral blood, collected on day 0 of AZD1222 vaccination. All receptors come from an adult in good health.

This clone was counted a single time. V usage is TRBV4-1 and J usage is TRBJ1-2; D not resolved. The V end was cut by 0 bases, the J end by 9 bases, with 11 bases between. The CDR3 loop spans 13 amino acids. Per germline, CDR1 MGHRA and CDR2 YSYEKL. The CDR3 nucleotides are TGCGCCAGCAGCCAAGATCGTCGGGGAAGCTACACCTTC. It specifies CASSQDRRGSYTF.

CDR3 DNA sequence: TGTGCCAGCAGCCCGGGACTAGCGGGGAACAATGAGCAGTTCTTC. This encodes CASSPGLAGNNEQFF. The chain has TRBV3-1 (or the pseudogene TRBV3-2) and TRBJ2-1, with 13 bases identical to TRBD2. This CDR3 spans 15 amino acids. CDR1 LGHDT and CDR2 YNNKEL come from the germline V gene (reference sequence). V trimming: 4 bases; J trimming: 5 bases; junction bases outside the gene matches: 2.

The chain employs TRBV5-1 and TRBJ1-2; no clear D gene. CDR1 and CDR2 from the germline V gene are SGHRS and YFSETQ. CDR3 length: 12 amino acids. V was trimmed by 4 bases and J by 2 bases, leaving 6 bases between them. CDR3 sequence reads: CASSTHNYGYTF. CDR3 DNA sequence: TGCGCCAGCAGCACCCACAACTATGGCTACACCTTC.

The V call is TRBV4-1, the J call TRBJ2-2; D uncertain. This CDR3 region has 14 residues. Looked up from germline, CDR1 is MGHRA and CDR2 is YSYEKL. The V and J ends lost 4 bases and 1 base respectively, with 7 bases between them. CDR3 in amino acids: CASSLHRNTGELFF. CDR3 sequence (DNA): TGCGCCAGCAGCCTACACAGGAACACCGGGGAGCTGTTTTTT.

The chain is built from TRBV9 and TRBJ1-3; TRBD1 is a possible D gene (6 bases). Per germline, CDR1 SGDLS and CDR2 YYNGEE. The CDR3 contains 13 residues. Trimming pared 0 bases from V and 7 bases from J, leaving 8 bases between. This chain's CDR3 is CASSVAGVNTIYF. The CDR3 DNA sequence: TGTGCCAGCAGCGTAGCAGGGGTGAACACCATATATTTT.

The V call is TRBV5-1, the J call TRBJ1-5; D unresolved. V dropped 0 bases and J dropped 6 bases, with 10 bases sitting between them. CDR1 and CDR2 from the germline V gene are SGHRS and YFSETQ. The CDR3 is 14 amino acids. CDR3 nucleotides: TGCGCCAGCAGCTTGGGAGGGTTCGGTCAGCCCCAGCATTTT. Protein product: CASSLGGFGQPQHF.

The gene calls are TRBV19 and TRBJ1-2, with D possibly matching TRBD1 (5 bases). In germline, CDR1 is LNHDA, CDR2 SQIVND (reference sequence). V gave up 3 bases and J gave up 5 bases, with 16 bases separating them. This CDR3 is built from 15 residues. The DNA of the CDR3 is TGTGCCAGTAGTATTCGCCGGACACAGCTATATGGCTACACCTTC. It specifies CASSIRRTQLYGYTF.

This chain uses TRBV20-1 with TRBJ2-7; a possible D gene is TRBD1 (5 bases). Germline CDR1 is DFQATT and CDR2 is SNEGSKA (reference sequence). Trimming pared 6 bases from V and 5 bases from J, leaving 14 bases between. The CDR3 spans 12 residues. Written as DNA, the CDR3 is TGCAGTGCCAGTCGTGGGGCAGACGAGCAGTACTTC. Translated, it gives CSASRGADEQYF.

DNA for the CDR3: TGTGCCAGCCTCCTCCTTGGGTCAATGAACACTGAAGCTTTCTTT. This codes for CASLLLGSMNTEAFF. The chain is built from TRBV7-9 and TRBJ1-1; D is uncertain. Germline lookup yields CDR1 SEHNR and CDR2 FQNEAQ (reference sequence). The CDR3 contains 15 residues. Trimming took 8 bases from V and 0 from J, leaving 16 bases between them.

The genes are TRBV5-1 and TRBJ1-2; TRBD1 aligns across 12 bases. Germline-derived CDR1 and CDR2 are SGHRS and YFSETQ. V dropped 4 bases and J dropped 7; count of bases not matched to a gene: 8. The CDR3 has 15 amino acids. The CDR3 coding sequence is TGCGCCAGCAGCCAATACCCGGGACAGGGGGCTGGCTACACCTTC. It translates to CASSQYPGQGAGYTF.

The rearrangement links TRBV7-9 to TRBJ1-6; no firm D call. CDR1 is SEHNR, CDR2 FQNEAQ, per germline (reference sequence). The CDR3 spans 13 residues. Trimming took 3 bases from V and 11 from J, leaving 11 bases between them. DNA for the CDR3: TGTGCCAGCAGCTTTCGGGTCGAGACACCCCTCCACTTT. This codes for CASSFRVETPLHF.

The chain uses TRBV13 and TRBJ1-2, with 9 bases that match TRBD1. V was pared by 7 bases and J by 4 bases, with 4 bases of the junction left unmatched. This CDR3 spans 13 amino acids. Germline CDR1 PRHDT, CDR2 FYEKMQ (reference sequence). The CDR3 reads CASNLQGAYGYTF. CDR3 nucleotides: TGTGCCAGCAATTTACAGGGGGCCTATGGCTACACCTTC. Full variable domain (remainder filled in from reference TRBV13 and TRBJ1-2): AAGVIQSPRHLIKEKRETATLKCYPIPRHDTVYWYQQGPGQDPQFLISFYEKMQSDKGSIPDRFSAQQFSDYHSELNMSSLELGDSALYFCASNLQGAYGYTFGSGTRLTVV.

This clone is a singleton in its sample. The chain carries TRBV4-3 and TRBJ1-1; maybe TRBD1 (6 bases). Germline lookup yields CDR1 LGHNA and CDR2 YSLEER. With 0 bases removed from V and 6 bases from J, the gap between germline ends came to 14 bases. The CDR3 consists of 15 residues. The CDR3 DNA sequence: TGCGCCAGCAGCCAAGATAGCGGCAGGGGAGCTGAAGCTTTCTTT. It translates to CASSQDSGRGAEAFF.

The chain couples TRBV19 to TRBJ1-2; D may be TRBD1 (5 bases). The germline V and J ends were trimmed by 6 bases and 3 bases, with 11 bases remaining between them. Germline CDR1 LNHDA, CDR2 SQIVND (reference sequence). The CDR3 has 13 residues. CDR3 residues: CASSPTVYYGYTF. CDR3 DNA: TGTGCCAGTAGCCCGACAGTTTACTATGGCTACACCTTC.

V and J are TRBV19 and TRBJ2-3; D is uncertain. Germline CDR1 reads LNHDA; CDR2 reads SQIVND (reference sequence). V was cut by 3 bases and J by 3 bases, with 7 bases left in between. This CDR3 region has 13 residues. DNA of the CDR3: TGTGCCAGTAGTATGGTTGGGACAGATACGCAGTATTTT. This codes for CASSMVGTDTQYF. The full variable domain, its missing parts supplied by reference TRBV19 and TRBJ2-3, is DGGITQSPKYLFRKEGQNVTLSCEQNLNHDAMYWYRQDPGQGLRLIYYSQIVNDFQKGDIAEGYSVSREKKESFPLTVTSAQKNPTAFYLCASSMVGTDTQYFGPGTRLTVL.

The gene calls are TRBV2 and TRBJ2-1, with 7 bases fitting TRBD2. The V gene's germline CDR1 is SNHLY and CDR2 FYNNEI. After removal of 2 bases from V and 3 bases from J, the junction contained 7 bases not matched to a gene. This CDR3 spans 16 amino acids. The CDR3 nucleotides are TGTGCCAGCAGTGAAAAACTAGCGCACTACTACAATGAGCAGTTCTTC. Its protein is CASSEKLAHYYNEQFF.

J is TRBJ2-7 and V is TRBV5-8, with TRBD2 matching 7 bases. J was trimmed by 3 bases and V by 4 bases; bases with no gene match: 1. CDR3 size: 12 residues. Germline V gives CDR1 SGHTS, CDR2 YDEGEE. The CDR3 DNA reads TGTGCCAGCAGCGGGGAGGGCTACGAGCAGTACTTC. Residues: CASSGEGYEQYF.

The chain carries TRBV4-3 and TRBJ1-2, with no clear D. Trimming removed 0 bases at V and 4 bases at J, with 9 bases between. From germline, CDR1 is LGHNA and CDR2 YSLEER. This CDR3 has 14 residues. The CDR3: CASSQDPRGYGYTF. The DNA for the CDR3 is TGCGCCAGCAGCCAAGATCCCAGAGGCTATGGCTACACCTTC.

This clone showed up just once. The chain uses TRBV19 and TRBJ2-1; D is perhaps TRBD2 (7 bases). This CDR3 has 18 residues. Germline V lookup: CDR1 LNHDA, CDR2 SQIVND (reference sequence). V was pared by 3 bases and J by 2 bases, with 20 bases between. DNA for the CDR3: TGTGCCAGTAGTATCCCCGGGGGGCTAGCGGAGGCCTACAATGAGCAGTTCTTC. Its translation is CASSIPGGLAEAYNEQFF.

The V gene is TRBV27, the J gene TRBJ2-7; D uncertain. Germline CDR1 reads MNHEY; CDR2 reads SMNVEV (reference sequence). This CDR3 has 14 residues. Trimming cost V 5 bases and J 0 bases, with 11 bases left between them. CDR3 in amino acids: CASSPTVSSYEQYF. CDR3 nucleotide sequence: TGTGCCAGCAGTCCCACTGTCAGCTCCTACGAGCAGTACTTC.

The chain combines TRBV7-8 with TRBJ2-5; 7 bases map to TRBD2. V trimming: 3 bases; J trimming: 2 bases; junction bases outside the gene matches: 12. Germline CDR1 is SGHVS and CDR2 is FQNEAQ. This CDR3 has 17 residues. The CDR3 DNA follows: TGTGCCAGCAGCTTCCCAGGGTGGGCGGGAGTACAAGAGACCCAGTACTTC. Protein: CASSFPGWAGVQETQYF.

The rearrangement uses TRBV7-2 and TRBJ2-5; 10 bases agree with TRBD2. The CDR3 covers 18 residues. After removal of 5 bases from V and 5 bases from J, the junction contained 17 bases not matched to a gene. CDR1 and CDR2 (germline): SGHTA, FQGNSA. CDR3 nucleotides: TGTGCCAGCAGCCAAGGCGGGAGCGGGACTAGCGAGATTGAGACCCAGTACTTC. Amino acids: CASSQGGSGTSEIETQYF.

This clone was seen more than once but under ten times. The chain links TRBV6-1 to TRBJ1-1; D not certain. This CDR3 is 13 amino acids long. CDR1 and CDR2 (germline): MNHNS, SASEGT. V lost 3 bases, J lost 1 base, and 6 bases lay in between. CDR3 coding DNA: TGTGCCAGCAGTGATAGGGAGAACACTGAAGCTTTCTTT. This gives the protein CASSDRENTEAFF.

The rearrangement links TRBV9 to TRBJ2-1, with 8 nucleotides matching TRBD2. With V trimmed by 3 bases and J by 3 bases, 11 bases remained unmatched. Germline CDR1 is SGDLS and CDR2 is YYNGEE. The length of the CDR3 is 17 residues. The CDR3 loop reads CASSGNPAGDHYNEQFF. The CDR3 DNA sequence: TGTGCCAGCAGCGGAAACCCAGCGGGGGACCACTACAATGAGCAGTTCTTC.

V and J are TRBV12-5 and TRBJ2-7; D is unresolved. Germline lookup yields CDR1 LGHNT and CDR2 FRNRAP. The CDR3 is made up of 11 amino acids. V shed 3 bases and J shed 5 bases, with 5 bases lying between them. For the CDR3, the DNA is TGTGCTAGTGGTTTAAAACACGAGCAGTACTTC. Translation gives CASGLKHEQYF.

The rearrangement uses TRBV30 and TRBJ1-5; D might be TRBD1 (6 bases). Per germline, CDR1 GTSNPN and CDR2 SVGIG (reference sequence). The CDR3 has 15 residues. V lost 0 bases and J lost 1, with 10 bases in between. The chain's CDR3 is CAWSVVRGSNQPQHF. For the CDR3, the DNA is TGTGCCTGGAGTGTGGTCAGGGGCAGCAATCAGCCCCAGCATTTT. Based on the CDR3 plus reference TRBV30 and TRBJ1-5, the full variable domain is SQTIHQWPATLVQPVGSPLSLECTVEGTSNPNLYWYRQAAGRGLQLLFYSVGIGQISSEVPQNLSASRPQDRQFILSSKKLLLSDSGFYLCAWSVVRGSNQPQHFGDGTRLSIL.

The chain is built from TRBV19 and TRBJ1-4, with 7 bases that match TRBD1. The V and J ends lost 3 bases and 8 bases, in that order; junction bases with no gene match: 9. Per the germline V gene, CDR1 is LNHDA and CDR2 is SQIVND (reference sequence). The CDR3 is made up of 15 amino acids. The CDR3 is CASSITRQGGEKLFF. The DNA for the CDR3 is TGTGCCAGTAGTATTACGCGACAGGGCGGCGAAAAACTGTTTTTT. The full variable domain, with the rest looked up from reference TRBV19 and TRBJ1-4, is DGGITQSPKYLFRKEGQNVTLSCEQNLNHDAMYWYRQDPGQGLRLIYYSQIVNDFQKGDIAEGYSVSREKKESFPLTVTSAQKNPTAFYLCASSITRQGGEKLFFGSGTQLSVL.